The next 4 T cell receptor beta chains were all read from a single sample in a study of early T cells in non-severe SARS-CoV-2 infection. Via MiXCR, TCRdb re-called the 5' RACE reads, giving one row per CDR3 protein. The sample yields tens of thousands of distinct CDR3 sequences, 7% to 7.5% seen once. Specimen: whole blood, collected at baseline. The receptors come from an adult who was a healthcare worker with PCR-confirmed SARS-CoV-2 infection or an uninfected control (not recorded which).

The V and J genes are TRBV4-2 and TRBJ1-1, with unresolved D. The CDR3 spans 12 residues. In germline, CDR1 is LGHNA, CDR2 YNFKEQ. The ends were cut back, 4 bases at V and 6 bases at J, with 9 bases in the middle. The DNA for the CDR3 is TGTGCCAGCAGCCCCGGACTGCCTGAAGCTTTCTTT. Translated: CASSPGLPEAFF.

This clonotype was observed a few times. The chain is built from TRBV27 and TRBJ1-5, with 7 bases fitting TRBD1. This CDR3 comprises 15 residues. Germline V gene data show CDR1 as MNHEY and CDR2 as SMNVEV (reference sequence). With 5 bases clipped from V and 2 bases from J, the junction kept 6 bases outside the gene matches. The CDR3 loop is CASSPQGLGNQPQHF. Here the CDR3 DNA reads TGTGCCAGCAGTCCACAGGGGCTGGGCAATCAGCCCCAGCATTTT.

The J gene is TRBJ2-2, the V gene TRBV6-5; D is ambiguous. This CDR3 is 15 amino acids long. Deletions cut 0 bases from V and 7 bases from J, with 12 bases between. Germline CDR1 is MNHEY and CDR2 is SVGAGI. The CDR3 loop reads CASSYSPNRIGELFF. In nucleotides, the CDR3 is TGTGCCAGCAGTTACTCGCCCAACAGAATCGGGGAGCTGTTTTTT.

This clonotype was counted a few times. V gene TRBV5-6 combines with J gene TRBJ2-5; tentatively, D is TRBD2 (6 bases). CDR3 size: 16 residues. V was trimmed by 3 bases and J by 3 bases, leaving 18 bases between them. Germline V CDR1 and CDR2: SGHDT, YYEEEE. The CDR3 region is CASSSPGLSRKETQYF. CDR3 nucleotides: TGTGCCAGCAGCTCACCGGGACTGTCAAGGAAAGAGACCCAGTACTTC.